Listed here are 2 T cell receptor beta chains from one sample, sequenced in a study of T cells in Graves' hyperthyroidism and ophthalmopathy. RNA transcripts served as the template for amplifying TCR beta CDR3 regions. HTBI primers drove first-round RT-PCR of the TCR CDR3. MiXCR, applied by TCRdb to the multiplex PCR reads, yields one record per CDR3 protein. The data hold some 560,000 distinct CDR3 sequences, with less than 20% observed a single time. Specimen: blood. Source of these receptors: a woman younger than 45 with Graves' hyperthyroidism.

This clonotype was recorded many times. The V gene is TRBV7-9, the J gene TRBJ2-7; no firm D call. V lost 2 bases and J lost 4, with 21 bases in between. CDR1 SEHNR and CDR2 FQNEAQ come from the germline V gene (reference sequence). The CDR3 runs to 17 residues. The CDR3 bases are TGTGCCAGCAGCTTATTAGGCCCCAACCCAGGTTGGTACGAGCAGTACTTC. Its translation is CASSLLGPNPGWYEQYF.

The rearrangement uses TRBV9 and TRBJ1-3, with 9 bases identical to TRBD1. This CDR3 has 15 amino acids. The V gene's germline CDR1 is SGDLS and CDR2 YYNGEE. V dropped 6 bases and J dropped 0; count of bases not matched to a gene: 4. The CDR3 spells CASTMTGGSGNTIYF. The CDR3 coding sequence is TGTGCCAGCACGATGACAGGGGGCTCTGGAAACACCATATATTTT.